Below are 8 T cell receptor beta chains sequenced from a single sample in a study of blood T cell repertoires in COVID-19. Method: immunoSEQ multiplex PCR; TCRdb's copy keeps in-frame clones and lacks some. Altogether roughly 60,000 clones are present, 75% to 85% being singletons, with the ten largest covering just under 15%. The specimen sequenced was peripheral blood. Receptors originate from an elderly man with acute or convalescent COVID-19.

The genes are TRBV2 and TRBJ2-5, with a tentative D call TRBD2 (5 bases). CDR3 size: 16 residues. The V gene's germline CDR1 is SNHLY and CDR2 FYNNEI. V lost 7 bases to trimming and J lost 3 bases, with 21 bases between them. The DNA of the CDR3 is TGTGCCAGCATTTCCTGGGCCCTTGAGGGCAAAGAGACCCAGTACTTC. Translation gives CASISWALEGKETQYF.

This sequence joins TRBV3-1 (or the pseudogene TRBV3-2) and TRBJ2-7; TRBD2 matches at 9 bases. The V segment lost 4 bases and the J segment 2 bases; nucleotides outside the gene matches: 0. CDR3 length equals 13 residues. Germline loops: CDR1 LGHDT, CDR2 YNNKEL (reference sequence). CDR3 residues: CASSRTSAYEQYF. The DNA for the CDR3 is TGTGCCAGCAGCCGGACTAGCGCCTACGAGCAGTACTTC.

This chain joins TRBV6-5 and TRBJ1-1; TRBD1 agrees at 9 bases. With 6 bases clipped from V and 4 bases from J, the junction kept 9 bases outside the gene matches. Germline CDR1 reads MNHEY; CDR2 reads SVGAGI. This CDR3 contains 15 residues. The CDR3 DNA follows: TGTGCCAGCAGACGCCTACAGGGGGCAGGCACTGAAGCTTTCTTT. It translates to CASRRLQGAGTEAFF.

V usage is TRBV4-1 and J usage is TRBJ1-4, with D uncertain. The CDR3 length is 14 residues. The V gene lost 0 bases and the J gene lost 7 bases, with 9 bases spanning the gap. Germline-derived CDR1 and CDR2 are MGHRA and YSYEKL. The CDR3 DNA sequence: TGCGCCAGCAGCCAAGAGGGCCGGGGTGAAAAACTGTTTTTT. Encoded protein: CASSQEGRGEKLFF.

This rearrangement joins TRBV7-2 to TRBJ2-5, with D unclear. CDR1 is SGHTA and CDR2 is FQGNSA in the germline V gene. The CDR3 has 12 amino acids. V gave up 1 base and J gave up 5 bases, with 5 bases separating them. CDR3 sequence reads: CASSLGRETQYF. In DNA, the CDR3 is TGTGCCAGCAGCTTAGGCAGGGAGACCCAGTACTTC.

This clone was found a few times. The chain carries TRBV4-1 and TRBJ2-7; 10 bases are shared with TRBD1. V dropped 0 bases and J dropped 0; count of bases not matched to a gene: 8. Germline loops: CDR1 MGHRA, CDR2 YSYEKL. This CDR3 contains 18 residues. CDR3 loop: CASSQDIYGTGASYEQYF. The CDR3 DNA follows: TGCGCCAGCAGCCAAGACATTTATGGGACAGGGGCCTCCTACGAGCAGTACTTC.

This chain joins TRBV11-2 and TRBJ2-1; tentatively, D is TRBD2 (5 bases). In germline, CDR1 is SGHAT, CDR2 FQNNGV. Deletions cut 5 bases from V and 0 bases from J, with 11 bases between. The CDR3 covers 15 residues. CDR3 DNA: TGTGCCAGCAGCCCTCGCGGGCGCTCCTACAATGAGCAGTTCTTC. The encoded protein is CASSPRGRSYNEQFF.

This clone was recorded once. The V call is TRBV2, the J call TRBJ1-4; 7 bases line up with TRBD1. Per germline, CDR1 SNHLY and CDR2 FYNNEI. CDR3 length: 13 amino acids. The junction had 4 bases not matched to a gene; V was cut back by 7 bases and J by 5 bases. CDR3 region: CASTRDSNEKLFF. For the CDR3, the DNA is TGTGCCAGCACTCGGGACAGCAATGAAAAACTGTTTTTT.